The present T cell receptor beta chain was sequenced within a study of blood T cell repertoires in COVID-19. Study details: Samples representing acute and convalescent COVID-19 were sourced from the United States, Italy and Spain.

The CDR3 contains 18 residues. The V and J ends lost 4 bases and 4 bases, in that order; junction bases with no gene match: 9. Germline V gene lookup returns CDR1 KGHSH and CDR2 LQKENI. Per the original methods: Researchers report that nucleated cell counts were estimated from reference gene primer amplification. Sequencing used immunoSEQ multiplex PCR; TCRdb keeps in-frame clones, though not all of them. The V and J calls and clone size were taken over from that table, and D and trimming were inferred from the DNA. The repertoire includes about 260,000 clones, around 87% of them detected once, and about 2.5% sits in the top ten.

The chain couples TRBV18 to TRBJ2-1; 14 positions match TRBD2. The receptor's source is a woman between 50 and 59 years old with acute or convalescent COVID-19. Sequencing was performed on peripheral blood. Here the CDR3 reads CASSRGLAGGLGYNEQFF. CDR3 sequence (DNA): TGTGCCAGCTCACGCGGACTAGCGGGAGGACTAGGGTACAATGAGCAGTTCTTC.